This TCR beta chain was observed in a study of shared clonotypes between healthy human individuals. Overall study: Plates per donor: three CD4 naive, three CD4 memory, two CD8 naive, one CD8 memory. Study-wide findings and caveats: Expectations were that clonotype sharing among donors would be affected by sequencing depth. Across a handful of donors, naive CD4 shared roughly 5.2%, naive CD8 more than 3%, memory CD4 roughly 2.2%, memory CD8 about 0.4%.

Trimming removed 1 base from V and 3 bases from J, with 16 bases in between. This CDR3 is 16 amino acids long. Germline CDR1 SEHNR, CDR2 FQNEAQ (reference sequence). Clones were sequenced by immunoSEQ multiplex PCR, and TCRdb holds only the in-frame ones, with some missing. The profile shows 500,000 or so clones, around 96% of them singletons. As for this clone: Its specificity is not known.

The sample taken for sequencing was naive CD4+ T cells sorted from blood. Regarding subset: CD45RA+ positively selected. The chain carries TRBV7-9 and TRBJ2-7; possible D gene TRBD2, 5 bases. The TCR comes from a young woman in good health. The CDR3 nucleotides are TGTGCCAGCAGCTTAGAGCCCCGGGGATCGATCTACGAGCAGTACTTC. This translates into CASSLEPRGSIYEQYF.